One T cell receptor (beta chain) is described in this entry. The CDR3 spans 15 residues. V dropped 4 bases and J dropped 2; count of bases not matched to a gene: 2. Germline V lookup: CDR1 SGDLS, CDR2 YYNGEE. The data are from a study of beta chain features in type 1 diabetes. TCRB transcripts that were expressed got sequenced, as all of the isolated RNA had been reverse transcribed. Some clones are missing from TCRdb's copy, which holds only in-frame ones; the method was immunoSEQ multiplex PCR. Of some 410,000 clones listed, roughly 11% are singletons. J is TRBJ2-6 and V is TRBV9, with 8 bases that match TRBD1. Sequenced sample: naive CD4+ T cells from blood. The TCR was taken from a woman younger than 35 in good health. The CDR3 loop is CASSPGGAGANVLTF. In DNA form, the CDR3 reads TGTGCCAGCAGCCCAGGGGGCGCTGGGGCCAACGTCCTGACTTTC.